The 17 T cell receptor beta chains reported below all come from one sample, sequenced in a study of cytomegalovirus exposure and HLA in healthy donors. The PCR had 60 Vbeta and 13 Jbeta primers. TCRdb keeps only in-frame clones here, not all; method: immunoSEQ multiplex PCR. Seen here are approximately 110,000 clones, approximately 84% observed once, and the top ten hold approximately 5.6%. The sequenced sample consisted of PBMCs. The receptors originated from a male donor in good health and CMV-seronegative.

The chain joins TRBV19 to TRBJ1-5; no reliable D call. Per germline, CDR1 LNHDA and CDR2 SQIVND (reference sequence). The CDR3 runs 13 residues. With 5 bases removed from V and 3 bases from J, the gap between germline ends came to 8 bases. The CDR3 loop reads CASSFQSNQPQHF. The CDR3 DNA reads TGTGCCAGTAGTTTTCAGTCCAATCAGCCCCAGCATTTT. Full variable domain (missing parts from reference TRBV19 and TRBJ1-5): DGGITQSPKYLFRKEGQNVTLSCEQNLNHDAMYWYRQDPGQGLRLIYYSQIVNDFQKGDIAEGYSVSREKKESFPLTVTSAQKNPTAFYLCASSFQSNQPQHFGDGTRLSIL.

This chain uses TRBV28 with TRBJ2-2; 8 nucleotides agree with TRBD2. Germline V gene data show CDR1 as MDHEN and CDR2 as SYDVKM. This CDR3 is 18 amino acids long. The junction had 13 bases not matched to a gene; V was cut back by 3 bases and J by 4 bases. The DNA of the CDR3 is TGTGCCAGCAGTTTGAGGTCTGCGCTAGCGGGTCCCACCGGGGAGCTGTTTTTT. Translated, it gives CASSLRSALAGPTGELFF.

The chain employs TRBV6-5 and TRBJ1-2; D might be TRBD1 (6 bases). Germline CDR1 reads MNHEY; CDR2 reads SVGAGI. Trimming stripped 7 bases from V and 4 bases from J, with 16 bases between. The CDR3 is 14 amino acids. For the CDR3, the DNA is TGTGCCAGCACCAAGGGACACAGGCCCTATGGCTACACCTTC. Its translation: CASTKGHRPYGYTF.

The gene calls are TRBV12-5 and TRBJ2-7, with TRBD2 matching over 8 bases. V was pared by 2 bases and J by 0 bases, with 6 bases of the junction left unmatched. The CDR3 extends over 16 amino acids. Germline V CDR1 and CDR2: LGHNT, FRNRAP. The CDR3 loop is CASGLLSGASSYEQYF. The CDR3 DNA reads as TGTGCTAGTGGTTTGCTTAGCGGGGCGAGCTCCTACGAGCAGTACTTC.

J is TRBJ2-2 and V is TRBV7-3, with D uncertain. The length of the CDR3 is 14 residues. V lost 0 bases and J 5 bases, leaving 7 bases between the germline ends. Germline V gene sequence: CDR1 SGHTA, CDR2 FQGTGA. The CDR3 DNA is TGTGCCAGCAGCTTAACCGCCCGGACCGGGGAGCTGTTTTTT. Translating it yields CASSLTARTGELFF.

V gene TRBV11-2 combines with J gene TRBJ2-7, with 9 nucleotides matching TRBD1. This CDR3 spans 14 amino acids. V lost 5 bases to trimming and J lost 6 bases; unmatched junction nucleotides: 8. Germline assignment: CDR1 SGHAT and CDR2 FQNNGV. The CDR3 DNA is TGTGCCAGCAGCCCAGGGACAGGGCTCGCCGAGCAGTACTTC. This codes for CASSPGTGLAEQYF.

The rearrangement joins TRBV11-3 to TRBJ2-1, with 8 bases fitting TRBD1. The CDR3 runs to 16 residues. Germline CDR1 and CDR2: SGHNT and YENEEA. With V trimmed by 0 bases and J by 8 bases, 9 bases remained unmatched. The CDR3 DNA sequence: TGTGCCAGCAGCTTAGAGGCGGCAGGGGGCGGCGATGAGCAGTTCTTC. Translating it yields CASSLEAAGGGDEQFF.

This clone was counted a single time. The J gene is TRBJ2-7, the V gene TRBV11-2; no clear D gene. This CDR3 comprises 13 residues. V dropped 2 bases and J dropped 7 bases, with 12 bases sitting between them. Germline loops: CDR1 SGHAT, CDR2 FQNNGV. The CDR3 loop reads CASSLSPRKEQYF. The DNA of the CDR3 is TGTGCCAGCAGCTTATCTCCTAGAAAAGAGCAGTACTTC. Complete variable domain (other parts from reference TRBV11-2 and TRBJ2-7): EAGVAQSPRYKIIEKRQSVAFWCNPISGHATLYWYQQILGQGPKLLIQFQNNGVVDDSQLPKDRFSAERLKGVDSTLKIQPAKLEDSAVYLCASSLSPRKEQYFGPGTRLTVT.

This chain links TRBV7-3 with TRBJ2-3; a weak D match, TRBD2 (5 bases). Trimming removed 5 bases from V and 1 base from J, with 16 bases in between. The CDR3 runs to 16 residues. From germline, CDR1 is SGHTA and CDR2 FQGTGA. The CDR3 here is CASSQSTGLGTDTQYF. In DNA form, the CDR3 reads TGTGCCAGCAGCCAATCCACGGGATTGGGCACAGATACGCAGTATTTT.

The rearrangement joins TRBV5-8 to TRBJ2-5; 10 nucleotides align to TRBD2. V dropped 1 base and J dropped 1; count of bases not matched to a gene: 7. This CDR3 has 17 residues. Germline lookup yields CDR1 SGHTS and CDR2 YDEGEE. CDR3 sequence reads: CASSLFWSGGVQETQYF. In DNA form, the CDR3 reads TGTGCCAGCAGCTTGTTTTGGAGCGGGGGGGTCCAAGAGACCCAGTACTTC.

The V call is TRBV4-1, the J call TRBJ2-3, with D possibly being TRBD2 (5 bases). The CDR3 covers 18 residues. V lost 0 bases to trimming and J lost 0 bases, with 16 bases between them. Germline-derived CDR1 and CDR2 are MGHRA and YSYEKL. The CDR3 bases are TGCGCCAGCAGCCAAGAACATAGTGGGAGCTCTAGCACAGATACGCAGTATTTT. The encoded protein is CASSQEHSGSSSTDTQYF.

The chain couples TRBV9 to TRBJ1-2; D may be TRBD1 (6 bases). CDR1 is SGDLS and CDR2 is YYNGEE in the germline V gene. V was cut by 1 base and J by 5 bases, with 12 bases left in between. This CDR3 is 14 amino acids long. DNA for the CDR3: TGTGCCAGCAGCGTAACAGGGAAGGGATATGGCTACACCTTC. The encoded protein is CASSVTGKGYGYTF. The full variable domain, in which reference TRBV9 and TRBJ1-2 provide the parts outside the CDR3, is DSGVTQTPKHLITATGQRVTLRCSPRSGDLSVYWYQQSLDQGLQFLIQYYNGEERAKGNILERFSAQQFPDLHSELNLSSLELGDSALYFCASSVTGKGYGYTFGSGTRLTVV.

This clone was counted ten times or more. The chain is built from TRBV6-4 and TRBJ2-1; 7 bases are shared with TRBD2. The CDR3 runs to 14 residues. Trimming took 2 bases from V and 9 from J; bases not matched to a gene: 7. CDR1 and CDR2 (germline): MRHNA, SNTAGT. The DNA of the CDR3 is TGTGCCAGCAGTGACAGCGGGACGGCGGGTGAGCAGTTCTTC. It encodes CASSDSGTAGEQFF.

The V gene is TRBV30, the J gene TRBJ1-2; the match to TRBD1 covers 11 bases. Germline V gene data show CDR1 as GTSNPN and CDR2 as SVGIG (reference sequence). V lost 4 bases, J lost 5 bases, and 18 bases stayed unmatched. This CDR3 has 18 residues. CDR3 loop: CAWMGGGTGGPTGYGYTF. The DNA of the CDR3 is TGTGCCTGGATGGGAGGGGGGACAGGGGGTCCTACGGGGTATGGCTACACCTTC.

The J gene is TRBJ2-2, the V gene TRBV5-1; the D gene is possibly TRBD2 (6 bases). The CDR3 is 14 amino acids. The V gene's germline CDR1 is SGHRS and CDR2 YFSETQ. V lost 2 bases and J lost 5, with 10 bases in between. CDR3 residues: CASSFRESTGELFF. The CDR3 nucleotides are TGCGCCAGCAGCTTCCGGGAGAGTACCGGGGAGCTGTTTTTT.

J is TRBJ1-2 and V is TRBV25-1; 7 positions match TRBD1. This CDR3 is 14 amino acids long. V shed 2 bases and J 5 bases; nucleotides not matched to a gene: 5. CDR1 is MGHDK and CDR2 is SYGVNS in the germline V gene. In DNA form, the CDR3 reads TGTGCCAGCAGTGAACAGGGGGTTGGATATGGCTACACCTTC. The encoded protein is CASSEQGVGYGYTF.

This chain connects TRBV7-3 to TRBJ2-2, with 7 positions matching TRBD2. With 5 bases clipped from V and 1 base from J, the junction kept 4 bases outside the gene matches. The germline V gene has CDR1 SGHTA and CDR2 FQGTGA. The CDR3 covers 15 residues. CDR3 protein: CASSPGLGNTGELFF. CDR3 bases: TGTGCCAGCAGCCCCGGACTAGGGAACACCGGGGAGCTGTTTTTT.